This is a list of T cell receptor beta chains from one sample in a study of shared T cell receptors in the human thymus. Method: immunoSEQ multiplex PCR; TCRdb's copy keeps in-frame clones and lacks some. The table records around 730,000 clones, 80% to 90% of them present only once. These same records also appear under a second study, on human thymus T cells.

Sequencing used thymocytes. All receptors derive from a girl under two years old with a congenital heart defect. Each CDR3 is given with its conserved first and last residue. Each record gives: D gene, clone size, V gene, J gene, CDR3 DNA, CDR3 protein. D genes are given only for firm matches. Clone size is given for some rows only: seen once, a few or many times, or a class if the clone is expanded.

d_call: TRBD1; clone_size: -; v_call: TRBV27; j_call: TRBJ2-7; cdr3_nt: TGTGCCAGCAGTTCCGGGACAGAGCCTTACGAGCAGTACTTC; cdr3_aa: CASSSGTEPYEQYF
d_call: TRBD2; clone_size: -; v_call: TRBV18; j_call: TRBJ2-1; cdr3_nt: TGTGCCAGCTCACGAAAGGGACTAGCGGGGGTTTATTGGGGCAATGAGCAGTTCTTC; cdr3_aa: CASSRKGLAGVYWGNEQFF
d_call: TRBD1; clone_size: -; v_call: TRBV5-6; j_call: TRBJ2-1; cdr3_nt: TGTGCCAGCAGACGGACAGGGAGCTCCTACAATGAGCAGTTCTTC; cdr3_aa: CASRRTGSSYNEQFF
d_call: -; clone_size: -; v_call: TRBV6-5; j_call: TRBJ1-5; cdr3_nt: TGTGCCAGCAGTTACCGGGGGAAGGGCAATCAGCCCCAGCATTTT; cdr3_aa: CASSYRGKGNQPQHF
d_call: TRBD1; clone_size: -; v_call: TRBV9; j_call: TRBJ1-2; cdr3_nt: TGTGCCAGCAGCGTAGGCGTCGGACAGGGGGAGGTGGAGCTCTATGGCTACACCTTC; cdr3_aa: CASSVGVGQGEVELYGYTF
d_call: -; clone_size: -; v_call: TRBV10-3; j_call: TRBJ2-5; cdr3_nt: TGTGCCATCAGTCCCCGGCGGGGCCGACTGGCAGACCTCCTAGAGACCCAGTACTTC; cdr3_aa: CAISPRRGRLADLLETQYF
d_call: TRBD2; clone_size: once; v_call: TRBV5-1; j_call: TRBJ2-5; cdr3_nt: TGCGCCAGCAGCTTTCCGGGGGGGTGCGAGACCCAGTACTTC; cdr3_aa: CASSFPGGCETQYF
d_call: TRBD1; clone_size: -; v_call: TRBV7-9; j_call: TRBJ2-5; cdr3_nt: TGTGCCAGCAGCCCAACCGGGACAGGGGGCCAAGAGACCCAGTACTTC; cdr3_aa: CASSPTGTGGQETQYF
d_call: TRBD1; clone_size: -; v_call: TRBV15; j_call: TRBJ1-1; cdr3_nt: TGTGCCACCAGCAGAGGGACAGGGGCGAACACTGAAGCTTTCTTT; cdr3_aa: CATSRGTGANTEAFF
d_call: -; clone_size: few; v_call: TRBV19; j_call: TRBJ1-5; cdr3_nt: TGTGCCAGTAGTCCCCTGGCGGGGGAGGTTGGCAATCAGCCCCAGCATTTT; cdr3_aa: CASSPLAGEVGNQPQHF
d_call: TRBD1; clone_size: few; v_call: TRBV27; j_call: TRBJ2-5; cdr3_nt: TGTGCCAGCAGTTCAGCCGGGACAGGGCTAATAGAGACCCAGTACTTC; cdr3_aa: CASSSAGTGLIETQYF
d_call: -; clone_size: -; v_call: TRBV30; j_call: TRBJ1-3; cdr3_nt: TGTGCCTGGAGTTACGGGGTAAAGGGCTCTGGAAACACCATATATTTT; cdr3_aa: CAWSYGVKGSGNTIYF
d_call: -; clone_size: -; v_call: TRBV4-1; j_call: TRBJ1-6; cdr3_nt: TGCGCCAGCAGCCCACAGTGGGCGTCTATTTATAATTCACCCCTCCACTTT; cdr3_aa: CASSPQWASIYNSPLHF
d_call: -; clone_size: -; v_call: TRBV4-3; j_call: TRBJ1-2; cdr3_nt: TGCGCCAGCAGCCAAGTTCGTGGTGGCTTCTATGGCTACACCTTC; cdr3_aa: CASSQVRGGFYGYTF